This T cell receptor beta chain is drawn from a study of T-cell reconstitution after alpha-beta-depleted transplantation in children. This clonotype was recorded at least ten times. Preparation of the TCRbeta library used unique molecular identifiers. TCRdb reanalysed the PCR reads using MiXCR and keeps one entry per CDR3 protein. Of 200,000 to 300,000 distinct CDR3 sequences listed, less than 9% are singletons. Trimming removed 6 bases from V and 4 bases from J; junction bases left unmatched: 13. Germline V gene lookup returns CDR1 DFQATT and CDR2 SNEGSKA (reference sequence). This CDR3 is 15 amino acids long.

The starting material was PBMCs, mostly from graft donor cells, obtained 180 days after TCRalphabeta/CD19-depleted stem cell transplant. The chain has TRBV20-1 and TRBJ2-3, with TRBD2 matching 7 bases. This sequence was found in a male patient younger than 18 who had a stem cell transplant for acute lymphoblastic leukemia, so the T cells may come from the graft donor. The CDR3 sequence: CSAYTRSGGADTQYF. CDR3 DNA: TGCAGTGCCTACACCAGGTCGGGGGGAGCAGATACGCAGTATTTT.